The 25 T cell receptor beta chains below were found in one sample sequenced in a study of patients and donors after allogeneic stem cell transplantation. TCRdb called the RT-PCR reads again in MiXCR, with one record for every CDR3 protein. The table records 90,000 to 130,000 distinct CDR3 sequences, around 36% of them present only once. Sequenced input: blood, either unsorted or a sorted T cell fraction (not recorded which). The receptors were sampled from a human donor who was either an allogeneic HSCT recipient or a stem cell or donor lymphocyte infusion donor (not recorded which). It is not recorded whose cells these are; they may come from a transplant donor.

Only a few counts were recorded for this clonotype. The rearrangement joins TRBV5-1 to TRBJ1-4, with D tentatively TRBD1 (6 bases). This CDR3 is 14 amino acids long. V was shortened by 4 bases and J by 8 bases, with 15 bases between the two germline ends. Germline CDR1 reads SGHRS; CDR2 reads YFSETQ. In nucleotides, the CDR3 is TGCGCCAGCAGCCCGGGGGCTAGAAGCGAAAAACTGTTTTTT. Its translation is CASSPGARSEKLFF.

The CDR3 reads CASSWEGRTDTQYF. CDR3 bases: TGTGCCAGCAGCTGGGAGGGACGGACAGATACGCAGTATTTT. The chain uses TRBV5-5 and TRBJ2-3; 7 bases line up with TRBD2. The V gene's germline CDR1 is SGHKS and CDR2 YYEKEE (reference sequence). Trimming at V came to 3 bases and at J to 3 bases, leaving 4 bases not matched to a gene. This CDR3 has 14 amino acids.

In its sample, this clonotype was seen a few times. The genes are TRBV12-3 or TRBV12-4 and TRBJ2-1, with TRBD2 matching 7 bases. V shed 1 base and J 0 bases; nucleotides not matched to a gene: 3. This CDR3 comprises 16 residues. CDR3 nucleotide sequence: TGTGCCAGCAGTTTAGAACGCGGGAGCTCCTACAATGAGCAGTTCTTC. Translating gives CASSLERGSSYNEQFF.

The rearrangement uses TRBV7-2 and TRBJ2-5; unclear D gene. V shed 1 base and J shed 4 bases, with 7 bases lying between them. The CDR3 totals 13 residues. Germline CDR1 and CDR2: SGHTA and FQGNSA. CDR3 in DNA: TGTGCCAGCAGCTTAGGCCGGGTAGAGACCCAGTACTTC. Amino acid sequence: CASSLGRVETQYF. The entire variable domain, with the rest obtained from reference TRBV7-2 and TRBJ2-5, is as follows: GAGVSQSPSNKVTEKGKDVELRCDPISGHTALYWYRQSLGQGLEFLIYFQGNSAPDKSGLPSDRFSAERTGGSVSTLTIQRTQQEDSAVYLCASSLGRVETQYFGPGTRLLVL.

CDR3 in DNA: TGTGCCAGCTCACCACGTTTCCCCGGACAGGGGTTCTGGACCTTTGGAAACACCATATATTTT. Residues: CASSPRFPGQGFWTFGNTIYF. J is TRBJ1-3 and V is TRBV18, with TRBD1 matching 9 bases. Germline V gives CDR1 KGHSH, CDR2 LQKENI. This CDR3 has 21 residues. Unmatched junction bases numbered 19, after V lost 1 base and J lost 3 bases.

The CDR3 region is CASSDRTQQYF. DNA for the CDR3: TGTGCCAGCAGCGATCGGACGCAGCAGTACTTC. The V call is TRBV2, the J call TRBJ2-7; D gene uncertain. The CDR3 contains 11 residues. The V and J ends lost 6 bases and 8 bases respectively, with 11 bases between them. Germline V lookup: CDR1 SNHLY, CDR2 FYNNEI.

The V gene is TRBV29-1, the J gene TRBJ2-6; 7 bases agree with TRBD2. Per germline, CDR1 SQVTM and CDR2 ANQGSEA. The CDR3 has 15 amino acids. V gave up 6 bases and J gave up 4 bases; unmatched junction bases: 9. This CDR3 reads CSVGRGSGGANVLTF. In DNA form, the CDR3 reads TGCAGCGTAGGGAGGGGATCGGGAGGGGCCAACGTCCTGACTTTC.

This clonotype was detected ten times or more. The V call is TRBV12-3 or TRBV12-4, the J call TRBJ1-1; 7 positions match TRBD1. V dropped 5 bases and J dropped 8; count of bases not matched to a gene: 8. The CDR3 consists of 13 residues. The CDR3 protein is CASSHPRDREAFF. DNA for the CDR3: TGTGCCAGCAGTCATCCCCGGGACAGAGAAGCTTTCTTT.

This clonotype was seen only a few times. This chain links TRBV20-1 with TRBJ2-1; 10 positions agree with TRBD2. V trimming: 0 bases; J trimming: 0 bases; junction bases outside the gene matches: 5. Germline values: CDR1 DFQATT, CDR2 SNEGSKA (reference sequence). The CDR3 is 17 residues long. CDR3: CSARDHSGRSSYNEQFF. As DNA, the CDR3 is TGCAGTGCTAGAGATCATAGCGGGAGGAGCTCCTACAATGAGCAGTTCTTC.

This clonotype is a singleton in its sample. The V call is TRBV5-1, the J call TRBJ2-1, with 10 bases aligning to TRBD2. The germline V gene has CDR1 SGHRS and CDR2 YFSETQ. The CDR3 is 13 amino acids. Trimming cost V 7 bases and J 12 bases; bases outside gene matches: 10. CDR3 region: CASFLAGEGRQFF. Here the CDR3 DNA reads TGCGCCAGCTTCCTAGCGGGAGAAGGACGGCAGTTCTTC.

CDR3 protein: CSAPGYGNYEQYF. DNA of the CDR3: TGCAGTGCTCCCGGGTACGGGAATTACGAGCAGTACTTC. V and J are TRBV20-1 and TRBJ2-7, with a possible D match to TRBD2 (5 bases). There are 13 residues in the CDR3. With 5 bases removed from V and 4 bases from J, the gap between germline ends came to 15 bases. The germline gives CDR1 DFQATT, CDR2 SNEGSKA (reference sequence).

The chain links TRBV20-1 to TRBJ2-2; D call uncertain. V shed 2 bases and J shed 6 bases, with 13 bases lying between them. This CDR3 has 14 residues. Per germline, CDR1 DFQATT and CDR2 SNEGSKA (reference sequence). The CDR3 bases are TGCAGTGCTAGAAACCATCTTTTCCCCGGGGAGCTGTTTTTT. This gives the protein CSARNHLFPGELFF.

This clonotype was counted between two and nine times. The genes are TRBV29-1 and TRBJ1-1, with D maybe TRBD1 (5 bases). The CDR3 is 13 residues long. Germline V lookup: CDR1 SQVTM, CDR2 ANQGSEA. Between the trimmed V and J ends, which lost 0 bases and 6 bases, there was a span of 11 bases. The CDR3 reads CSVEDLYRSEAFF. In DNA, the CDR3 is TGCAGCGTTGAAGATCTTTACAGGTCTGAAGCTTTCTTT.

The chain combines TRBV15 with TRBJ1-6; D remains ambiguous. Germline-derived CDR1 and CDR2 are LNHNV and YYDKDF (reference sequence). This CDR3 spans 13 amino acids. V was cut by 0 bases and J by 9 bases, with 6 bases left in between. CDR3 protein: CATSRDESSPLHF. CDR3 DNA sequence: TGTGCCACCAGCAGAGATGAGAGTTCACCCCTCCACTTT. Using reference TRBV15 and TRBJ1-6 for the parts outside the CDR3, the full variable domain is DAMVIQNPRYQVTQFGKPVTLSCSQTLNHNVMYWYQQKSSQAPKLLFHYYDKDFNNEADTPDNFQSRRPNTSFCFLDIRSPGLGDTAMYLCATSRDESSPLHFGNGTRLTVT.

The CDR3, as DNA: TGTGCCATTTCGGGACAGGGAGGGACCCAGTACTTC. It encodes CAISGQGGTQYF. The J gene is TRBJ2-5, the V gene TRBV12-3 or TRBV12-4, with TRBD1 matching over 9 bases. J gave up 7 bases and V 10 bases, and 7 bases lay outside the gene matches. The CDR3 runs to 12 residues.

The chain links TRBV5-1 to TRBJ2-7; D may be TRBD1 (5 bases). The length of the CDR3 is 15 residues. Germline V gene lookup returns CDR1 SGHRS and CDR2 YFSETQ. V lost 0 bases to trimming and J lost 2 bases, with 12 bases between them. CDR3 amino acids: CASSLAPRDPYEQYF. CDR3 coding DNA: TGCGCCAGCAGCTTGGCCCCCAGGGATCCCTACGAGCAGTACTTC. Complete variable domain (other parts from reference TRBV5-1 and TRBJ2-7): KAGVTQTPRYLIKTRGQQVTLSCSPISGHRSVSWYQQTPGQGLQFLFEYFSETQRNKGNFPGRFSGRQFSNSRSEMNVSTLELGDSALYLCASSLAPRDPYEQYFGPGTRLTVT.

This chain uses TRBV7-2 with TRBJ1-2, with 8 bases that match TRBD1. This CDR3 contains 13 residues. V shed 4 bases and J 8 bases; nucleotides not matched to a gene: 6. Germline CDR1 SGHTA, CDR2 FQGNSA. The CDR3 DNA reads TGTGCCAGCAGCTCAAGGGGGACAGGCGGCTACACCTTC. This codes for CASSSRGTGGYTF.

The CDR3 protein is CASSRRGRQGTEAFF. For the CDR3, the DNA is TGTGCCAGCAGTCGCCGGGGGAGGCAAGGCACTGAAGCTTTCTTT. This chain links TRBV2 with TRBJ1-1; tentatively, D is TRBD1 (5 bases). The CDR3 runs 15 residues. Germline V lookup: CDR1 SNHLY, CDR2 FYNNEI. The V end lost 5 bases, the J end lost 4 bases, and 17 bases lay between the germline ends.

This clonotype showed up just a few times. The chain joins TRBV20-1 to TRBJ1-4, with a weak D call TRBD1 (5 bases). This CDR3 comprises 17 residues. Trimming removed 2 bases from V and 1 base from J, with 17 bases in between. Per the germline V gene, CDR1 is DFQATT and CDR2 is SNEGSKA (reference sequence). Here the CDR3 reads CSARRFDWGVTNEKLFF. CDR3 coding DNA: TGCAGTGCTAGAAGATTTGACTGGGGGGTAACTAATGAAAAACTGTTTTTT.

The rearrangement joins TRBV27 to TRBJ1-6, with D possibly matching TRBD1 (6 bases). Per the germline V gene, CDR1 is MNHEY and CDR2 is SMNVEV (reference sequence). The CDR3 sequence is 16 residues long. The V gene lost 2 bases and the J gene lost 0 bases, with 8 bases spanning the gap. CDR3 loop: CASSLQGNSYNSPLHF. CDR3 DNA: TGTGCCAGCAGTTTACAGGGGAACTCCTATAATTCACCCCTCCACTTT.

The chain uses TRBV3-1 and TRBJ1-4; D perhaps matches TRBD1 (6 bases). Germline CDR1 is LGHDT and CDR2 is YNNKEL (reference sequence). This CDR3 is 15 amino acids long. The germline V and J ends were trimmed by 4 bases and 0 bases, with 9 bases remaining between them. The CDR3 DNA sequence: TGTGCCAGCAGCCGCCGACAGGCAACTAATGAAAAACTGTTTTTT. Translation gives CASSRRQATNEKLFF.

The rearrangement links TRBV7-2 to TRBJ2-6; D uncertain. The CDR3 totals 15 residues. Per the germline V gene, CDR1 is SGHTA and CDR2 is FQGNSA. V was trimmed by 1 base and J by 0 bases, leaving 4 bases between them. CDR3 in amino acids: CASSLGGSGANVLTF. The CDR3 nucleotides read TGTGCCAGCAGCTTAGGGGGCTCTGGGGCCAACGTCCTGACTTTC. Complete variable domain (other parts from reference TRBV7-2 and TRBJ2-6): GAGVSQSPSNKVTEKGKDVELRCDPISGHTALYWYRQSLGQGLEFLIYFQGNSAPDKSGLPSDRFSAERTGGSVSTLTIQRTQQEDSAVYLCASSLGGSGANVLTFGAGSRLTVL.

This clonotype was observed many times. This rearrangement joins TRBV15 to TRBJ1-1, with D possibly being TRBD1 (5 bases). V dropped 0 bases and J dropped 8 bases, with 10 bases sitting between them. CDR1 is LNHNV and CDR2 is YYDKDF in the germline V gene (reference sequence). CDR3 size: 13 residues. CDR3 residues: CATSREGATEAFF. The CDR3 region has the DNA TGTGCCACCAGCAGAGAAGGGGCGACCGAAGCTTTCTTT.

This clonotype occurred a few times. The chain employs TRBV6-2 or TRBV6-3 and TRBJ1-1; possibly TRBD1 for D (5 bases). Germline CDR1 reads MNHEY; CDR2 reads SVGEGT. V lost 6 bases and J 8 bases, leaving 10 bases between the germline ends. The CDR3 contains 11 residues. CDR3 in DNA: TGTGCCAGCAGCCGACAGAAAGAAGCTTTCTTT. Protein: CASSRQKEAFF.

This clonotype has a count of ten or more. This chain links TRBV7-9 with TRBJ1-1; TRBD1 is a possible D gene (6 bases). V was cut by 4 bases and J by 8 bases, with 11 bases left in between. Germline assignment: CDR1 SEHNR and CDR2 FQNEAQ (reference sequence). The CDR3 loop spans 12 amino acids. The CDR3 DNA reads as TGTGCCAGCAGCTCCGGGGGCCTCGAAGCTTTCTTT. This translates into CASSSGGLEAFF.